These T cell receptor beta chains were read from a single sample in a study of early T cells in non-severe SARS-CoV-2 infection. TCRdb passed the 5' RACE reads through MiXCR, listing each CDR3 protein once. Of 57,000 or so distinct CDR3 sequences in the sample, over 9.5% were seen once. Sequencing input: whole blood. The receptor source for this set is an adult who was a healthcare worker with PCR-confirmed SARS-CoV-2 infection or an uninfected control (not recorded which). The CDR3 runs from the conserved cysteine through the conserved F or W. Each record gives: clone size, V gene, J gene, D gene, CDR3 protein, CDR3 DNA. D genes are given only for firm matches. Size tells how often a clone was seen (once, few, many) or the class of an expanded clone, and some rows leave it out.

many,TRBV7-2,TRBJ2-7,TRBD2,CASSQGLAGYEQYF,TGTGCCAGCAGCCAAGGGCTAGCGGGCTACGAGCAGTACTTC
NA,TRBV7-8,TRBJ2-1,NA,CASSLRDFTYNEQFF,TGTGCCAGCAGCTTAAGGGACTTCACCTACAATGAGCAGTTCTTC
few,TRBV5-1,TRBJ1-1,NA,CASSLDEGRTEAFF,TGCGCCAGCAGCTTGGATGAGGGACGGACTGAAGCTTTCTTT
NA,TRBV9,TRBJ1-2,TRBD1,CASSLDRERSNYGYTF,TGTGCCAGCAGCCTGGACAGGGAAAGGAGTAACTATGGCTACACCTTC
NA,TRBV6-5,TRBJ1-2,NA,CASGRGDYGYTF,TGTGCCAGCGGCAGGGGCGACTATGGCTACACCTTC
once,TRBV7-9,TRBJ1-1,NA,CASSLGGLGTEAFF,TGTGCCAGCAGCTTAGGAGGGTTGGGGACTGAAGCTTTCTTT
NA,TRBV5-6,TRBJ2-5,NA,CASSLRTRGETQYF,TGTGCCAGCAGCTTGCGAACCCGCGGAGAGACCCAGTACTTC
NA,TRBV7-9,TRBJ1-2,NA,CASSAEERGYTF,TGTGCCAGCAGCGCCGAAGAACGAGGCTACACCTTC
many,TRBV20-1,TRBJ2-7,NA,CSASETPEVGEQYF,TGCAGTGCTTCCGAGACACCAGAGGTTGGCGAGCAGTACTTC
NA,TRBV28,TRBJ1-2,NA,CASRSYGYTF,TGTGCCAGCAGATCCTATGGCTACACCTTC
NA,TRBV7-7,TRBJ2-5,NA,CASSPGPASETQYF,TGTGCCAGCAGCCCCGGGCCAGCTTCAGAGACCCAGTACTTC
few,TRBV5-1,TRBJ2-2,NA,CASSLSRKNTGELFF,TGCGCCAGCAGCTTGTCCAGGAAGAACACCGGGGAGCTGTTTTTT
NA,TRBV7-2,TRBJ1-2,NA,CASSLFDYGYTF,TGTGCCAGCAGCCTCTTTGACTATGGCTACACCTTC
many,TRBV2,TRBJ1-2,NA,CASNSDYGYTF,TGTGCCAGCAACTCTGACTATGGCTACACCTTC
few,TRBV3-1,TRBJ2-5,NA,CASSKQGGQETQYF,TGTGCCAGCAGCAAGCAGGGGGGCCAGGAGACCCAGTACTTC
NA,TRBV5-1,TRBJ2-1,NA,CASSLGGSNEQFF,TGCGCCAGCAGCTTAGGTGGGAGCAATGAGCAGTTCTTC
NA,TRBV7-9,TRBJ2-1,TRBD2,CASSLGTSGYNEQFF,TGTGCCAGCAGCTTGGGGACTAGCGGATACAATGAGCAGTTCTTC